The entry below describes one T cell receptor (beta chain). This specimen belongs to a study of blood T cell repertoires in COVID-19. As for the study in general: Sites in the United States, Italy and Spain provided acute and convalescent COVID-19 samples. In each case, the material was cDNA or gDNA derived from T cells, B-cell-depleted T cells, or PBMCs.

Seattle-derived patients entered the study during active infection and were followed longitudinally. The CDR3 totals 14 residues. J gave up 7 bases and V 1 base, and 4 bases lay outside the gene matches. Looked up from germline, CDR1 is SEHNR and CDR2 is FQNEAQ (reference sequence). Source study methods: Estimation of nucleated cell counts relied on the amplification of reference gene primers. TCRdb's table, derived via immunoSEQ multiplex PCR, lists solely in-frame clones and lacks some. D and trimming were read from the DNA, whereas the V and J calls and clone size are those reported in that table. Of approximately 150,000 clones listed, about 88% are singletons.

The sample comprised peripheral blood. This TCR derives from a woman aged 80 or older with COVID-19, enrolled during active disease. The V gene is TRBV7-9, the J gene TRBJ1-2, with 9 bases matching TRBD1. The CDR3 spells CASSLVDRGSGYTF. CDR3 in DNA: TGTGCCAGCAGCTTAGTTGACAGGGGGTCTGGCTACACCTTC.